The 27 T cell receptor beta chains given below trace back to one sample, sequenced in a study of blood T cells in healthy people across ages (dated by TCRdb to about 2015). Receptor amplification or capture employed 5' RACE. TCRdb records Illumina HiSeq 2500 as the sequencer. A second PCR of roughly 7 to 11 cycles was performed with a sample-barcoded 5' primer and a J-beta primer mix. In TCRdb, the public reads were trimmed at Q25 with fastp and aligned with MiXCR, with productive beta chains retained. Rows merge per CDR3 protein into single entries with the most common DNA and genes. Counted in this sample were approximately 320,000 distinct CDR3 sequences; roughly a quarter of them appeared once. Of the sample, around 30% is held by the ten largest clones. Sequences were obtained from blood. Receptor source: a woman aged 65 to 85 in good health.

This clonotype occurred many times. J is TRBJ2-1 and V is TRBV12-3 or TRBV12-4; 8 bases match TRBD1. There are 13 residues in the CDR3. Trimming removed 3 bases from V and 7 bases from J; junction bases left unmatched: 2. CDR3: CASSLGQVNEQFF. The CDR3 nucleotides read TGTGCCAGCAGTTTGGGACAGGTAAATGAGCAGTTCTTC.

The V gene is TRBV7-6, the J gene TRBJ2-5; D is unclear. Germline CDR1 SGHVS, CDR2 FNYEAQ. V was shortened by 2 bases and J by 3 bases, with 10 bases between the two germline ends. CDR3 length equals 14 residues. In nucleotides, the CDR3 is TGTGCCAGCAGCTTATTAGCAGCTGAAGAGACCCAGTACTTC. Translating gives CASSLLAAEETQYF.

The V and J genes are TRBV20-1 and TRBJ1-2; no reliable D call. CDR1 DFQATT and CDR2 SNEGSKA come from the germline V gene (reference sequence). Trimming took 4 bases from V and 8 from J, leaving 8 bases between them. There are 10 residues in the CDR3. The CDR3 coding sequence is TGCAGTGCTATAACGAGCGGCTACACCTTC. Translating it yields CSAITSGYTF.

The CDR3 protein is CSPIGTSWRAGETQYF. In DNA form, the CDR3 reads TGCAGTCCAATCGGGACTAGCTGGAGGGCCGGAGAGACCCAGTACTTC. The chain has TRBV20-1 and TRBJ2-5, with 9 positions matching TRBD2. CDR1 is DFQATT and CDR2 is SNEGSKA in the germline V gene (reference sequence). The V gene end was trimmed by 8 bases and the J gene end by 4 bases; junction bases not matched to a gene: 17. The CDR3 contains 16 residues.

This clonotype was found a few times. The chain employs TRBV7-9 and TRBJ1-2; no clear D. V lost 1 base and J lost 8, with 20 bases in between. The CDR3 is 16 amino acids. Per germline, CDR1 SEHNR and CDR2 FQNEAQ (reference sequence). CDR3 region: CASSLDPGQGPRGYTF. CDR3 in DNA: TGTGCCAGCAGCTTAGACCCGGGCCAAGGGCCGAGGGGCTACACCTTC.

The rearrangement uses TRBV10-3 and TRBJ1-4; 7 bases match TRBD1. The CDR3 contains 14 residues. Trimming cost V 3 bases and J 5 bases; bases outside gene matches: 3. CDR1 and CDR2 (germline): ENHRY, SYGVKD. This CDR3 is CAISDPGGNEKLFF. The CDR3 DNA is TGTGCCATCAGTGATCCAGGGGGAAATGAAAAACTGTTTTTT.

The chain links TRBV5-4 to TRBJ1-2, with 7 bases identical to TRBD1. Germline values: CDR1 SGHNT, CDR2 YYREEE (reference sequence). The V gene end was trimmed by 4 bases and the J gene end by 7 bases; junction bases not matched to a gene: 10. The CDR3 totals 14 residues. Written as DNA, the CDR3 is TGTGCCAGCAGCCCGGAGGGGGCATCTGGTGGCTACACCTTC. Its protein product is CASSPEGASGGYTF.

Many counts were recorded for this clonotype. The chain combines TRBV11-2 with TRBJ2-3, with TRBD1 identical over 7 bases. From germline, CDR1 is SGHAT and CDR2 FQNNGV. The V gene end was trimmed by 5 bases and the J gene end by 2 bases; junction bases not matched to a gene: 10. The CDR3 has 16 amino acids. In DNA form, the CDR3 reads TGTGCCAGCAGCCCCGGGGACAGCCGATTCACAGATACGCAGTATTTT. Its translation: CASSPGDSRFTDTQYF.

The chain combines TRBV28 with TRBJ1-2; the D is unclear. Trimming shortened V by 7 bases and J by 5 bases, and 14 bases separated the two germline ends. The CDR3 sequence is 13 residues long. In germline, CDR1 is MDHEN, CDR2 SYDVKM. CDR3: CASTQAPLYGYTF. In DNA form, the CDR3 reads TGTGCCAGCACCCAGGCCCCTTTATATGGCTACACCTTC.

With regard to this clonotype: A much larger clone differs from this one at a single base, so this may be a read error. The chain recombines TRBV12-3 or TRBV12-4 with TRBJ2-5; 12 nucleotides line up with TRBD2. The CDR3 spans 16 residues. The V and J ends lost 6 bases and 6 bases, in that order; junction bases with no gene match: 11. The CDR3 coding sequence is TGTGCCAGCAGCGTCGGACTAGCGGGAAGAGGACAGACCCAGTACTTC. Translating it yields CASSVGLAGRGQTQYF.

A few counts support this clonotype. The V call is TRBV28, the J call TRBJ1-5; the D is unclear. V gave up 2 bases and J gave up 7 bases, with 18 bases separating them. CDR1 and CDR2 (germline): MDHEN, SYDVKM. This CDR3 contains 16 residues. The CDR3 loop reads CASSLGKRLPAQPQHF. CDR3 coding DNA: TGTGCCAGCAGTTTAGGAAAAAGACTACCGGCCCAGCCCCAGCATTTT. The full variable domain, rest sourced from reference TRBV28 and TRBJ1-5, is DVKVTQSSRYLVKRTGEKVFLECVQDMDHENMFWYRQDPGLGLRLIYFSYDVKMKEKGDIPEGYSVSREKKERFSLILESASTNQTSMYLCASSLGKRLPAQPQHFGDGTRLSIL.

This clonotype was detected only a few times. This chain links TRBV28 with TRBJ2-5; TRBD2 is a possible D gene (5 bases). Germline V gene data show CDR1 as MDHEN and CDR2 as SYDVKM. Trimming stripped 7 bases from V and 6 bases from J, with 21 bases between. CDR3 length: 15 amino acids. The CDR3 coding sequence is TGTGCCAGCAAGGGTGGAGCGGCGGGTAGGAAGACCCAGTACTTC. It translates to CASKGGAAGRKTQYF. The whole variable domain, remainder taken from reference TRBV28 and TRBJ2-5, is DVKVTQSSRYLVKRTGEKVFLECVQDMDHENMFWYRQDPGLGLRLIYFSYDVKMKEKGDIPEGYSVSREKKERFSLILESASTNQTSMYLCASKGGAAGRKTQYFGPGTRLLVL.

The chain has TRBV20-1 and TRBJ1-2; 8 bases map to TRBD1. The CDR3 sequence is 16 residues long. The V and J ends lost 0 bases and 4 bases, in that order; junction bases with no gene match: 10. CDR1 is DFQATT, CDR2 SNEGSKA, per germline (reference sequence). The CDR3 loop reads CSARDPGQGFIYGYTF. CDR3 nucleotides: TGCAGTGCTAGAGATCCCGGACAGGGATTTATCTATGGCTACACCTTC.

The V and J genes are TRBV6-5 and TRBJ1-1, with D uncertain. The V gene lost 6 bases and the J gene lost 1 base, with 3 bases spanning the gap. Germline-derived CDR1 and CDR2 are MNHEY and SVGAGI. The CDR3 has 11 residues. The CDR3 here is CASRSNTEAFF. The CDR3 DNA reads TGTGCCAGCAGATCGAACACTGAAGCTTTCTTT.

This clonotype was detected only a few times. The chain links TRBV20-1 to TRBJ2-2; 7 positions agree with TRBD1. The CDR3 loop spans 15 amino acids. Looked up from germline, CDR1 is DFQATT and CDR2 is SNEGSKA (reference sequence). The ends lost 3 bases at V and 3 bases at J; junction bases unmatched: 7. Here the CDR3 DNA reads TGCAGTGCTAGTAAGGGGGCCTTGGACACCGGGGAGCTGTTTTTT. Amino acids: CSASKGALDTGELFF.

At least ten counts were recorded for this clonotype. The V call is TRBV20-1, the J call TRBJ2-5; D is uncertain. V was pared by 1 base and J by 4 bases, with 4 bases between. CDR1 and CDR2 from the germline V gene are DFQATT and SNEGSKA (reference sequence). The CDR3 covers 11 residues. This CDR3 is CSARAAETQYF. Here the CDR3 DNA reads TGCAGTGCTAGAGCGGCAGAGACCCAGTACTTC.

This chain uses TRBV20-1 with TRBJ2-2; D may be TRBD2 (6 bases). Per the germline V gene, CDR1 is DFQATT and CDR2 is SNEGSKA (reference sequence). V was shortened by 0 bases and J by 5 bases, with 16 bases between the two germline ends. This CDR3 comprises 16 residues. The CDR3 DNA sequence: TGCAGTGCTAGAGATTTTAGGGGAGGTGGGACCGGGGAGCTGTTTTTT. Its protein product is CSARDFRGGGTGELFF.

The chain carries TRBV4-1 and TRBJ2-3; weak D call: TRBD2 (6 bases). Germline V gene lookup returns CDR1 MGHRA and CDR2 YSYEKL. Trimming took off 5 bases at V and 2 bases at J, with 11 bases between the two ends. The CDR3 has 14 amino acids. CDR3: CASSFGTLTDTQYF. Written as DNA, the CDR3 is TGCGCCAGCAGCTTTGGGACTCTCACAGATACGCAGTATTTT.

This rearrangement joins TRBV20-1 to TRBJ1-3; no clear D. Deletions cut 5 bases from V and 0 bases from J, with 14 bases between. Looked up from germline, CDR1 is DFQATT and CDR2 is SNEGSKA (reference sequence). This CDR3 has 15 residues. The CDR3 is CSADTGLASGNTIYF. DNA of the CDR3: TGCAGTGCTGATACCGGGCTAGCCTCTGGAAACACCATATATTTT.

V and J are TRBV20-1 and TRBJ2-4; TRBD1 might be the D (6 bases). Germline V gene data show CDR1 as DFQATT and CDR2 as SNEGSKA (reference sequence). V lost 1 base to trimming and J lost 6 bases, with 16 bases between them. This CDR3 spans 15 amino acids. Written as DNA, the CDR3 is TGCAGTGCTAGAGTGTCTCAGGGGTCGGGAAACATTCAGTACTTC. Its protein product is CSARVSQGSGNIQYF.

This clonotype was observed a handful of times. CDR3 nucleotides: TGCAGCGTCCGCCGGGACAGGGGCGAGCAGTACTTC. Translated: CSVRRDRGEQYF. The chain carries TRBV29-1 and TRBJ2-7; the match to TRBD1 covers 10 bases. Germline V gene lookup returns CDR1 SQVTM and CDR2 ANQGSEA. With V trimmed by 6 bases and J by 6 bases, 5 bases remained unmatched. CDR3 length: 12 amino acids.

This clonotype was picked up one time. The chain joins TRBV7-6 to TRBJ2-3; perhaps TRBD1 as D (6 bases). CDR1 and CDR2 (germline): SGHVS, FNYEAQ. Trimming left V 1 base short and J 4 bases short, with 9 bases between. The CDR3 sequence is 14 residues long. This chain's CDR3 is CASSLETGSDTQYF. As DNA, the CDR3 is TGTGCCAGCAGCTTAGAAACAGGGTCAGATACGCAGTATTTT.

The chain recombines TRBV6-1 with TRBJ2-7; D is tentatively TRBD1 or TRBD2 (5 bases each). The V end was cut by 4 bases, the J end by 3 bases, with 13 bases between. Germline lookup yields CDR1 MNHNS and CDR2 SASEGT. The CDR3 is made up of 14 amino acids. The CDR3: CASSVGRSNYEQYF. The CDR3 bases are TGTGCCAGCAGTGTGGGACGGTCCAACTACGAGCAGTACTTC.

Here the CDR3 reads CASSQDFYPAGVMGGELFF. DNA of the CDR3: TGCGCCAGCAGCCAAGATTTCTATCCAGCGGGGGTAATGGGCGGGGAGCTGTTTTTT. The rearrangement uses TRBV4-3 and TRBJ2-2; 8 bases map to TRBD2. This CDR3 is 19 amino acids long. V dropped 0 bases and J dropped 7; count of bases not matched to a gene: 16. Per the germline V gene, CDR1 is LGHNA and CDR2 is YSLEER.

A few counts support this clonotype. The rearrangement joins TRBV7-3 to TRBJ2-5; 7 bases map to TRBD2. Germline V lookup: CDR1 SGHTA, CDR2 FQGTGA. The V and J ends lost 3 bases and 5 bases, in that order; junction bases with no gene match: 9. The CDR3 spans 15 residues. CDR3 DNA sequence: TGTGCCAGCAGCTTCGGCGGGAGTATCACGGAGACCCAGTACTTC. Its translation is CASSFGGSITETQYF.

This clonotype occurred a few times. V and J are TRBV7-2 and TRBJ2-5; D ambiguous. The DNA end lines up better with TRBJ2-1; the J call may be wrong. This CDR3 comprises 12 residues. The germline V gene encodes CDR1 SGHTA and CDR2 FQGNSA. DNA of the CDR3: TGTGCCAGCAGCTTAATCGAGGCCTGGCAGTTCTTC. This sequence encodes CASSLIEAWQFF.

The V and J genes are TRBV6-5 and TRBJ2-4; no clear D. This CDR3 has 16 amino acids. Germline V gives CDR1 MNHEY, CDR2 SVGAGI. Trimming cost V 0 bases and J 0 bases, with 9 bases left between them. The chain's CDR3 is CASSYSLGLAKNIQYF. CDR3 sequence (DNA): TGTGCCAGCAGTTACTCGCTGGGCCTAGCCAAAAACATTCAGTACTTC.